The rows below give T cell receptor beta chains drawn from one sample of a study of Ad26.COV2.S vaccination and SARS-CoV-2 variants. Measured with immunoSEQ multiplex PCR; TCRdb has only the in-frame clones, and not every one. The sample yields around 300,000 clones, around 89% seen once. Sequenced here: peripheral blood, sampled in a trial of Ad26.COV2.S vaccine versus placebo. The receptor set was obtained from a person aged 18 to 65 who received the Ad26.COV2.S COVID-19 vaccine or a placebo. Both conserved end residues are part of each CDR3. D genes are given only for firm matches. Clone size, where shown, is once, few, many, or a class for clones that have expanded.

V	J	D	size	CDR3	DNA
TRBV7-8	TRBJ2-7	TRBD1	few	CASSLGTGALSYEQYF	TGTGCCAGCAGCCTAGGGACAGGGGCGTTATCCTACGAGCAGTACTTC
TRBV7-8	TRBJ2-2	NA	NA	CASSFHPGDVNTGELFF	TGTGCCAGCAGCTTTCATCCGGGGGACGTTAACACCGGGGAGCTGTTTTTT
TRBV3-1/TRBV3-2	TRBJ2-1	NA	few	CASSPIRDYNEQFF	TGTGCCAGCAGCCCCATCAGAGACTACAATGAGCAGTTCTTC
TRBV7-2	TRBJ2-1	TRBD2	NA	CASSFGLAHLGEQFF	TGTGCCAGCAGCTTCGGACTAGCGCACCTAGGTGAGCAGTTCTTC
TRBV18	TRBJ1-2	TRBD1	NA	CASSPIVQGHYGYTF	TGTGCCAGCTCGCCTATAGTACAGGGGCACTATGGCTACACCTTC
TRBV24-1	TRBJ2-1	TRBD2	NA	CATSETGTRGNEQFF	TGTGCCACCAGTGAAACCGGGACTAGGGGCAATGAGCAGTTCTTC
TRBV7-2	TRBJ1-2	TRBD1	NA	CASSFTPTGGGFHGYTF	TGTGCCAGCAGCTTTACCCCGACAGGGGGCGGGTTCCATGGCTACACCTTC
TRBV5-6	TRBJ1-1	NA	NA	CASSLRGNEAFF	TGTGCCAGCAGCTTGCGGGGGAATGAAGCTTTCTTT
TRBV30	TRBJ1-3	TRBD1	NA	CAWSGQGASGSSGNTIYF	TGTGCCTGGAGCGGACAGGGGGCATCTGGCTCCTCTGGAAACACCATATATTTT
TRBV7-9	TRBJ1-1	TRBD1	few	CASSLFGQGASGGAFF	TGTGCCAGCAGCTTATTCGGACAGGGGGCTTCCGGTGGGGCTTTCTTT
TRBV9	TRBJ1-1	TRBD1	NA	CASSVRGPGTEAFF	TGTGCCAGCAGCGTGAGGGGGCCTGGCACTGAAGCTTTCTTT
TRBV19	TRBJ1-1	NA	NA	CASSITGLGTEAFF	TGTGCCAGTAGTATAACAGGGTTGGGCACTGAAGCTTTCTTT
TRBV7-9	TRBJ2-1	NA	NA	CASSRLEPWNEQFF	TGTGCCAGCAGCAGACTAGAGCCATGGAATGAGCAGTTCTTC
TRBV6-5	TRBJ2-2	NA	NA	CASSYSAGMDGELFF	TGTGCCAGCAGTTATTCGGCAGGGATGGACGGGGAGCTGTTTTTT
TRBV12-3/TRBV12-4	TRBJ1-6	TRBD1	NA	CASRGQGYSPLHF	TGTGCCAGCCGAGGACAGGGGTATTCACCCCTCCACTTT
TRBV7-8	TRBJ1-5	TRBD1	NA	CASSLRQGAINQPQHF	TGTGCCAGCAGCCTAAGACAGGGGGCAATCAATCAGCCCCAGCATTTT
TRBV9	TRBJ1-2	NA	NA	CASSVATGDGYTF	TGTGCCAGCAGCGTAGCTACTGGAGATGGCTACACCTTC
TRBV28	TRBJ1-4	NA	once	CASSQGIGEKLFF	TGTGCCAGCAGTCAGGGGATCGGGGAAAAACTGTTTTTT
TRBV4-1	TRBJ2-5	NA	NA	CASSQDLQASGETQYF	TGCGCCAGCAGCCAAGATTTACAGGCGTCGGGAGAGACCCAGTACTTC
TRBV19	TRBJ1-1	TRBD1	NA	CASSIVPQRQGSGTEAFF	TGTGCCAGTAGTATAGTCCCCCAAAGACAGGGGTCGGGCACTGAAGCTTTCTTT
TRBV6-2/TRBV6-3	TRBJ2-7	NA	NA	CASSYALQGGEQYF	TGTGCCAGCAGTTACGCCCTCCAGGGCGGAGAGCAGTACTTC
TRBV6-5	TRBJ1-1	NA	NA	CASTDWTEAFF	TGTGCCAGCACAGATTGGACTGAAGCTTTCTTT
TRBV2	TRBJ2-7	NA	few	CASSEGPERAYEQYF	TGTGCCAGCAGTGAAGGTCCCGAGAGGGCCTACGAGCAGTACTTC
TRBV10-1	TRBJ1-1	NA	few	CASSEAAELNTEAFF	TGCGCCAGCAGTGAAGCGGCGGAATTGAACACTGAAGCTTTCTTT
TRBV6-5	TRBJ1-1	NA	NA	CASGMNTEAFF	TGTGCCAGCGGAATGAACACTGAAGCTTTCTTT
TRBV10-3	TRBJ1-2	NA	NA	CAISESKASYGYTF	TGTGCCATCAGTGAGTCGAAGGCCTCCTATGGCTACACCTTC
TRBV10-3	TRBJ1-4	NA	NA	CAISDPGEKLFF	TGTGCCATCAGTGACCCTGGGGAAAAACTGTTTTTT
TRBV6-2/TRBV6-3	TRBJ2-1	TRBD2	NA	CASSSTGTRVREQFF	TGTGCCAGCAGTTCCACCGGGACTAGGGTTCGGGAGCAGTTCTTC
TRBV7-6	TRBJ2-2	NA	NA	CASSSGTGVDTGELFF	TGTGCCAGCAGCTCCGGGACCGGGGTCGACACCGGGGAGCTGTTTTTT
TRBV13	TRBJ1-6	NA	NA	CASSSIRDEARNSPLHF	TGTGCCAGCAGCTCAATCCGGGACGAGGCGAGGAATTCACCCCTCCACTTT
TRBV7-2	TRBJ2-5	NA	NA	CASSFPNTGDKKETQYF	TGTGCCAGCAGCTTTCCCAATACCGGCGACAAAAAAGAGACCCAGTACTTC
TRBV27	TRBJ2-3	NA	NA	CASSLSEAKLLTDTQYF	TGTGCCAGCAGTTTATCGGAGGCAAAGCTTCTAACAGATACGCAGTATTTT
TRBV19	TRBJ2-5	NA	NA	CASSGRGQETQYF	TGTGCCAGTAGTGGTCGGGGTCAAGAGACCCAGTACTTC
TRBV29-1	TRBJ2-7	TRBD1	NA	CSTGQGNSYEQYF	TGCAGCACAGGACAGGGTAACTCCTACGAGCAGTACTTC
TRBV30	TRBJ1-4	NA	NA	CARGKGALGEKLFF	TGTGCTCGGGGGAAGGGTGCGCTTGGAGAAAAACTGTTTTTT
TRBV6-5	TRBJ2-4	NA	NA	CASSFGPVAKNIQYF	TGTGCCAGCAGCTTCGGGCCCGTAGCCAAAAACATTCAGTACTTC
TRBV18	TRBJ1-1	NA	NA	CASSPAWTWSEAFF	TGTGCCAGCTCACCCGCTTGGACTTGGTCTGAAGCTTTCTTT
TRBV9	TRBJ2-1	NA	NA	CASSEGGGSSYNEQFF	TGTGCCAGCAGCGAGGGAGGGGGAAGCTCCTACAATGAGCAGTTCTTC
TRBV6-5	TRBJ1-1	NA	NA	CASIPPKGTEAFF	TGTGCCAGCATTCCCCCCAAAGGGACTGAAGCTTTCTTT